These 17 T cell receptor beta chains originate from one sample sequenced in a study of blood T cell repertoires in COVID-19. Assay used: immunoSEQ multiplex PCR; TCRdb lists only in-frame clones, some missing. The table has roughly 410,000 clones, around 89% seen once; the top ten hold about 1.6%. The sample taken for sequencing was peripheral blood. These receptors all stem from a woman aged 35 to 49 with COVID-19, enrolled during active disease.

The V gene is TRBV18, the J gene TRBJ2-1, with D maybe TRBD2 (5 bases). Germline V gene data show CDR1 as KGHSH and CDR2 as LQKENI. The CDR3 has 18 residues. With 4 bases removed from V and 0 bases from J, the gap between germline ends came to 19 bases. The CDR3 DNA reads TGTGCCAGCTCACTCCCGGTACATCTAGCTGGCTCCTACAATGAGCAGTTCTTC. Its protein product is CASSLPVHLAGSYNEQFF.

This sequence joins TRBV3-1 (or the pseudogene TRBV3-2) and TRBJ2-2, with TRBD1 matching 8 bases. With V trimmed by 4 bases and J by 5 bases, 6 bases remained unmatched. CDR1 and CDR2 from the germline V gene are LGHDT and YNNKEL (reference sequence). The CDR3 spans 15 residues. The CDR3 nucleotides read TGTGCCAGCAGCCGGAACAGGGGGAAAACCGGGGAGCTGTTTTTT. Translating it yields CASSRNRGKTGELFF.

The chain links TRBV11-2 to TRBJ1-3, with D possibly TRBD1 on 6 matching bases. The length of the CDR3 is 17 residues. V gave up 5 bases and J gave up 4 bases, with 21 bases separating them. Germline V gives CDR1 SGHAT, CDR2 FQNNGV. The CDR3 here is CASSPLTHRVKGNTIYF. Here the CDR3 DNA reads TGTGCCAGCAGCCCGTTAACCCACAGGGTAAAGGGAAACACCATATATTTT.

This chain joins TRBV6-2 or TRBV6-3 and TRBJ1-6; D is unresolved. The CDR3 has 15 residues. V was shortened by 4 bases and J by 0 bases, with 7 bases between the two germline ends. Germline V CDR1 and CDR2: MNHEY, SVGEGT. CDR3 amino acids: CASSSRGSYNSPLHF. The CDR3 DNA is TGTGCCAGCAGTTCCCGCGGCTCCTATAATTCACCCCTCCACTTT.

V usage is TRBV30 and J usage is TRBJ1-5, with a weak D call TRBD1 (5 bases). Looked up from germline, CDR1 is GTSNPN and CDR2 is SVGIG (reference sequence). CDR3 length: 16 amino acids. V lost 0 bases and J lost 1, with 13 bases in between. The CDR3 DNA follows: TGTGCCTGGAGTGTAAGGACGGGGGTCAGCAATCAGCCCCAGCATTTT. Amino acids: CAWSVRTGVSNQPQHF. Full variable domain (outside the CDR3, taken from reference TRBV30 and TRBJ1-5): SQTIHQWPATLVQPVGSPLSLECTVEGTSNPNLYWYRQAAGRGLQLLFYSVGIGQISSEVPQNLSASRPQDRQFILSSKKLLLSDSGFYLCAWSVRTGVSNQPQHFGDGTRLSIL.

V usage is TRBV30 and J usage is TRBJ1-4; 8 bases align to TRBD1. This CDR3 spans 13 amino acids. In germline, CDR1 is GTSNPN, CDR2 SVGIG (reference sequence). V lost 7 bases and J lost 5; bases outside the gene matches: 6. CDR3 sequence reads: CALLGQGNEKLFF. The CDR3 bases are TGTGCCTTACTCGGACAGGGAAATGAAAAACTGTTTTTT.

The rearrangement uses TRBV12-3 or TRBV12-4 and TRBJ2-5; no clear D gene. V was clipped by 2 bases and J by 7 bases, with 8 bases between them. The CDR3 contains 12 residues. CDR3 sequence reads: CASSLSLRTQYF. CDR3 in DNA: TGTGCCAGCAGTTTATCGCTGCGGACCCAGTACTTC.

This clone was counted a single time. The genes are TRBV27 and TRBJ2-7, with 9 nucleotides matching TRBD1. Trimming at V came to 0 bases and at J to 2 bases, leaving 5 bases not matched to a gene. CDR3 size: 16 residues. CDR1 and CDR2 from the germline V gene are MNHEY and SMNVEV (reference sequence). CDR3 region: CASSLSWDRVPYEQYF. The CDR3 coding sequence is TGTGCCAGCAGTTTATCGTGGGACAGGGTTCCCTACGAGCAGTACTTC.

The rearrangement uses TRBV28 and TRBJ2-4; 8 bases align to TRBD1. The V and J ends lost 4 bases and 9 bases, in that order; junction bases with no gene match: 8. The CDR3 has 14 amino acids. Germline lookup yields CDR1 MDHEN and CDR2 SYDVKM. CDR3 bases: TGTGCCAGCAGTTCGGGACAGGCCCCAGGCATTCAGTACTTC. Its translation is CASSSGQAPGIQYF. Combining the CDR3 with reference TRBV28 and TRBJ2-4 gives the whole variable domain DVKVTQSSRYLVKRTGEKVFLECVQDMDHENMFWYRQDPGLGLRLIYFSYDVKMKEKGDIPEGYSVSREKKERFSLILESASTNQTSMYLCASSSGQAPGIQYFGAGTRLSVL.

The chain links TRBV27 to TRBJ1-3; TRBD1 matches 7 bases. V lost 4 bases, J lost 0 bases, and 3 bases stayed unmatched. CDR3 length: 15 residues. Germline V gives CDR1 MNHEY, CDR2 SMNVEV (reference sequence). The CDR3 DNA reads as TGTGCCAGCAGTTCTGGGACAGCCTCTGGAAACACCATATATTTT. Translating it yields CASSSGTASGNTIYF.

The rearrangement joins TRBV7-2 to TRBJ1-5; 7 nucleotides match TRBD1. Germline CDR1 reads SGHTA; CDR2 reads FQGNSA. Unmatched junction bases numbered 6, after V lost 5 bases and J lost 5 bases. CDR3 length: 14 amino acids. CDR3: CASSQQGKDQPQHF. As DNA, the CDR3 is TGTGCCAGCAGCCAACAGGGGAAAGATCAGCCCCAGCATTTT.

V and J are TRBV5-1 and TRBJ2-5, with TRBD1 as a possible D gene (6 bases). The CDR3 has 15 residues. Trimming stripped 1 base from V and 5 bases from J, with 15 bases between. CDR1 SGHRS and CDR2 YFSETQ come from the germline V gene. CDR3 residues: CASSLRGAGDETQYF. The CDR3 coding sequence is TGCGCCAGCAGCTTGAGAGGGGCAGGGGACGAGACCCAGTACTTC. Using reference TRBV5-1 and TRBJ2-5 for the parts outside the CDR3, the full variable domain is KAGVTQTPRYLIKTRGQQVTLSCSPISGHRSVSWYQQTPGQGLQFLFEYFSETQRNKGNFPGRFSGRQFSNSRSEMNVSTLELGDSALYLCASSLRGAGDETQYFGPGTRLLVL.

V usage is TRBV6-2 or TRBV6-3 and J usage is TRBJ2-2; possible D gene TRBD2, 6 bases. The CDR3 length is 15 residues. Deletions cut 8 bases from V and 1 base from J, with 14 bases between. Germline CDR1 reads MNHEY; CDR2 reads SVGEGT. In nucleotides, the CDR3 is TGTGCCAGCGGTTTTCGACTAGGGAACACCGGGGAGCTGTTTTTT. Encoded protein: CASGFRLGNTGELFF.

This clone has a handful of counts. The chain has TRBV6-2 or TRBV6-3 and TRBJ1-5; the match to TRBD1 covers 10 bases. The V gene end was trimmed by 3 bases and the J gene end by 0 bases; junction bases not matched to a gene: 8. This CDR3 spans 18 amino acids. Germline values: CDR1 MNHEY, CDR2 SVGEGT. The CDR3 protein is CASSYWPGQGPSNQPQHF. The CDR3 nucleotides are TGTGCCAGCAGTTATTGGCCGGGACAGGGGCCTAGCAATCAGCCCCAGCATTTT.

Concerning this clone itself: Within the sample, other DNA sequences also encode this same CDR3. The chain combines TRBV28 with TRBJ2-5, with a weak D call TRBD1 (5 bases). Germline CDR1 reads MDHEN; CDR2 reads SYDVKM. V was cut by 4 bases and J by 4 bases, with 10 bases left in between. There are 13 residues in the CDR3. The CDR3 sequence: CASSSQGGETQYF. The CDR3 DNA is TGTGCCAGCAGTTCCCAGGGTGGAGAGACCCAGTACTTC.

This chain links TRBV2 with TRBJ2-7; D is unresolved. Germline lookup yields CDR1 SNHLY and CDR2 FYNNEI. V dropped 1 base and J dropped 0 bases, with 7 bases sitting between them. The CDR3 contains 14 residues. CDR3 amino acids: CASSEGRLSYEQYF. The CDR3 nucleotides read TGTGCCAGCAGTGAAGGAAGACTCTCCTACGAGCAGTACTTC.

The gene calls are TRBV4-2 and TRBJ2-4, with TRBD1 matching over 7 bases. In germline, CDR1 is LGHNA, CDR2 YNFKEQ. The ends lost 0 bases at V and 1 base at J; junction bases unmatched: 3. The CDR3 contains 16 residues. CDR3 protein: CASSQDEGAAKNIQYF. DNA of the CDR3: TGTGCCAGCAGCCAAGATGAGGGGGCGGCCAAAAACATTCAGTACTTC.